Listed below are T cell receptor beta chains from one sample, sequenced in a study of shared clonotypes between healthy human individuals. The data were produced by immunoSEQ multiplex PCR, yet TCRdb's version contains in-frame clones alone and is incomplete. The sample holds about 1.5 million clones, about 98% seen once. Specimen: naive CD4+ T cells sorted from blood. These receptors were obtained from a man younger than 40 in good health. Each CDR3 is given without its conserved first and last residue.

v_call,j_call,cdr3_aa
TRBV9,TRBJ2-2,ASESANTGELF
TRBV6-6,TRBJ2-7,ASSYSQVAYEQY
TRBV15,TRBJ1-1,ATSPRGRNTEAF
TRBV7-9,TRBJ1-2,ASTDRGSNYGYT
TRBV2,TRBJ2-2,ASTLVPGRGYTGELF
TRBV29-1,TRBJ1-1,SVQERPAEAF
TRBV19,TRBJ2-7,ASSSGTRESQY
TRBV7-2,TRBJ2-6,ASSPLVGANVLT
TRBV11-2,TRBJ2-6,ASSLLRDSGANVLT
TRBV7-9,TRBJ2-1,ASSSEITGPNEQF
TRBV5-6,TRBJ2-5,ASSSRQVLQETQY
TRBV7-9,TRBJ2-2,ASSPGELF
TRBV18,TRBJ1-1,ASSITGGAVSTEAF
TRBV5-1,TRBJ2-3,ASGLAGGVTDTQY
TRBV2,TRBJ2-5,ASSGGAQETQY
TRBV6-5,TRBJ1-1,ASSPQGGPEAF
TRBV6-4,TRBJ2-1,ASSVLAGAEQF
TRBV9,TRBJ2-5,ASSGGTASQETQY
TRBV6-5,TRBJ1-4,ASSFTNEKLF
TRBV19,TRBJ2-3,ASTAGGTDTQY
TRBV7-2,TRBJ2-3,ASSLVGTDTQY
TRBV5-4,TRBJ2-3,ASSVGASGTDTQY
TRBV11-2,TRBJ2-2,ASSLEGTSGSGELF
TRBV7-2,TRBJ1-5,ASSLVGWGNQPQH
TRBV7-9,TRBJ2-5,ASSAARGGLRETQY
TRBV28,TRBJ1-1,ASAQSEAF
TRBV28,TRBJ2-7,ASSPSSSYEQY
TRBV29-1,TRBJ2-5,SVGLAGGPDAITRETQY
TRBV15,TRBJ2-1,ATSRGSRYNEQF
TRBV10-2,TRBJ2-1,ASRDRWRNEQF
TRBV30,TRBJ1-2,ALEVVGYT